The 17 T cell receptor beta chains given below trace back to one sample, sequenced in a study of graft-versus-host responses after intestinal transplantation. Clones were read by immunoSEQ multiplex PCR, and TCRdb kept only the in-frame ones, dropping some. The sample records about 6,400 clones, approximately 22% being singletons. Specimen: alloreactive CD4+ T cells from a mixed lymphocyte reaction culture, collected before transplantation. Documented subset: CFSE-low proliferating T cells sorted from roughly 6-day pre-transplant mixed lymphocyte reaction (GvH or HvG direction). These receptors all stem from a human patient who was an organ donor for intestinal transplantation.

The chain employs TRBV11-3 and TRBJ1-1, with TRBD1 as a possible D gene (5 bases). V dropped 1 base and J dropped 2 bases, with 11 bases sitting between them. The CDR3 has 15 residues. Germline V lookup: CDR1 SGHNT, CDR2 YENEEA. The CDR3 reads CASSLAGRANTEAFF. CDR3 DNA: TGTGCCAGCAGCTTAGCTGGCAGGGCTAACACTGAAGCTTTCTTT.

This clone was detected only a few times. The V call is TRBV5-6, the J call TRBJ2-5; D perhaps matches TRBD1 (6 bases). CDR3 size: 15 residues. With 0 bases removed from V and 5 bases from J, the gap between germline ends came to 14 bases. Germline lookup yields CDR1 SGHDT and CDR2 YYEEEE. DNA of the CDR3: TGTGCCAGCAGCTTGGAGGGGTCAGGGGTTGAGACCCAGTACTTC. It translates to CASSLEGSGVETQYF.

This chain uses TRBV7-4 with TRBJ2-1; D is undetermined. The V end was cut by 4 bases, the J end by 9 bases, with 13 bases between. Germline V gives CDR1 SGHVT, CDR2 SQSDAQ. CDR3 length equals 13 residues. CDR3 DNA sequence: TGTGCCAGCAGCTCCACCCTCATGGGTGAGCAGTTCTTC. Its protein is CASSSTLMGEQFF.

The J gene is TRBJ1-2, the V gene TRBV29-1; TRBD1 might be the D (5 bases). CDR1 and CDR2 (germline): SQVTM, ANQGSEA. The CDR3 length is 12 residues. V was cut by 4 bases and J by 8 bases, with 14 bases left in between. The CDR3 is CSVGPGVGGYTF. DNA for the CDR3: TGCAGCGTTGGCCCGGGGGTCGGGGGCTACACCTTC.

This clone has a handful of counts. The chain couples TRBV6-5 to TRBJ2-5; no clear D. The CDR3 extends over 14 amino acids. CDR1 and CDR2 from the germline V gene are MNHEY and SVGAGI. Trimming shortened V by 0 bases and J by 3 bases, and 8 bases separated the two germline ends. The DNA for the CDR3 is TGTGCCAGCAGTTACTCGGTAGCTAAAGAGACCCAGTACTTC. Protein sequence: CASSYSVAKETQYF.

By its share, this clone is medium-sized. The DNA for the CDR3 is TGCGCCAGCAGCTTGAGGACTAGCGGTTTAACCGGGGAGCTGTTTTTT. As protein: CASSLRTSGLTGELFF. This rearrangement joins TRBV5-1 to TRBJ2-2, with 10 bases fitting TRBD2. Germline loops: CDR1 SGHRS, CDR2 YFSETQ. Trimming removed 1 base from V and 5 bases from J; junction bases left unmatched: 5. There are 16 residues in the CDR3.

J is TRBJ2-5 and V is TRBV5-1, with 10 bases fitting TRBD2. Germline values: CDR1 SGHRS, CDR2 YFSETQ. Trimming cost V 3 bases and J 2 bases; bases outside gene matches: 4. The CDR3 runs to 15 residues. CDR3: CASSSLAGPQETQYF. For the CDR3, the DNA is TGCGCCAGCAGCTCACTAGCGGGGCCGCAAGAGACCCAGTACTTC.

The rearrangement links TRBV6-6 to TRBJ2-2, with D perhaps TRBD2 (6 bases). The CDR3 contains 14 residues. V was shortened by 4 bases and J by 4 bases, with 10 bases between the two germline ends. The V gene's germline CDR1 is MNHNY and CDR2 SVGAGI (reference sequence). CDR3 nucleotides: TGTGCCAGCAGTTTTCTAGCGAGCACCGGGGAGCTGTTTTTT. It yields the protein CASSFLASTGELFF.

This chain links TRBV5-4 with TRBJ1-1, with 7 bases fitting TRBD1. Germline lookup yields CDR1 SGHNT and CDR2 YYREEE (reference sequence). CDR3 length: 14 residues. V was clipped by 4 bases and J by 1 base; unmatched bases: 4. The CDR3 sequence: CASSKGTENTEAFF. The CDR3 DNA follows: TGTGCCAGCAGCAAAGGGACAGAGAACACTGAAGCTTTCTTT.

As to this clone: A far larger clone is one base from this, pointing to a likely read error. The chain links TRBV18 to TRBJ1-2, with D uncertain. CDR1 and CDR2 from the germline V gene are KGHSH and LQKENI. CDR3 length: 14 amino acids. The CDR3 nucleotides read TGTGCCATCTCACCACCGGCGGGCTCCTATGGCTACACCTTC. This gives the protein CAISPPAGSYGYTF.

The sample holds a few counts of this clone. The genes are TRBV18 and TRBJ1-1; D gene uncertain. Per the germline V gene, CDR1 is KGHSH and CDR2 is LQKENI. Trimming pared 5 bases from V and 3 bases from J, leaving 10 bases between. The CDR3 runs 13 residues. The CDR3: CASSSVYHTEAFF. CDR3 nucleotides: TGTGCCAGCTCATCGGTATATCACACTGAAGCTTTCTTT.

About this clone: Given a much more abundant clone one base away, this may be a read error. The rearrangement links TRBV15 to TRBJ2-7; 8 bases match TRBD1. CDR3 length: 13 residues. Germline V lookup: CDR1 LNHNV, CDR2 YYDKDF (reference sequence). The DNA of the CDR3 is TGTGCCACCAGCAGAGGGACAGGGTACGGGCAGTACTTC. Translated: CATSRGTGYGQYF.

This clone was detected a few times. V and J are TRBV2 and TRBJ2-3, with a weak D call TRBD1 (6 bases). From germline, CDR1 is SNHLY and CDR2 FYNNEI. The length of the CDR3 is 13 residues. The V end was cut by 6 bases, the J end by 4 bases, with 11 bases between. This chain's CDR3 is CASSRDRPDTQYF. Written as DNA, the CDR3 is TGTGCCAGCAGCCGAGACAGGCCAGATACGCAGTATTTT. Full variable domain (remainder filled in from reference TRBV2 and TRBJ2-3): EPEVTQTPSHQVTQMGQEVILRCVPISNHLYFYWYRQILGQKVEFLVSFYNNEISEKSEIFDDQFSVERPDGSNFTLKIRSTKLEDSAMYFCASSRDRPDTQYFGPGTRLTVL.

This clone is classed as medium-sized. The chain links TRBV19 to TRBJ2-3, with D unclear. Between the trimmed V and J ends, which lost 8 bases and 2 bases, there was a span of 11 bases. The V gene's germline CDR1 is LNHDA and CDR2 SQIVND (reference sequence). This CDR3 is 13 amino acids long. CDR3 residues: CASSLALTDTQYF. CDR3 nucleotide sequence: TGTGCCAGTTCCTTAGCCCTCACAGATACGCAGTATTTT.

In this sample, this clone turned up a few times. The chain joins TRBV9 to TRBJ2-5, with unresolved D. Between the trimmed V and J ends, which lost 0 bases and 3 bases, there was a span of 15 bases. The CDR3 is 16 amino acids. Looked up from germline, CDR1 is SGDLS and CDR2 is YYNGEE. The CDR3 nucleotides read TGTGCCAGCAGCGTAGATAGTGGGGTACTCGAAGAGACCCAGTACTTC. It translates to CASSVDSGVLEETQYF.

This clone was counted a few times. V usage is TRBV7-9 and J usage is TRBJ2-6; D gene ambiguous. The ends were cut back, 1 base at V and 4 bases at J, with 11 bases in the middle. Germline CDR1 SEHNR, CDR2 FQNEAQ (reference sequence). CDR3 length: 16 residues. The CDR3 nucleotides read TGTGCCAGCAGCTTAGGCGCTAGTATAGGGGCCAACGTCCTGACTTTC. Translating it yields CASSLGASIGANVLTF. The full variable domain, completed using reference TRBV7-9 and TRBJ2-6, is DTGVSQNPRHKITKRGQNVTFRCDPISEHNRLYWYRQTLGQGPEFLTYFQNEAQLEKSRLLSDRFSAERPKGSFSTLEIQRTEQGDSAMYLCASSLGASIGANVLTFGAGSRLTVL.

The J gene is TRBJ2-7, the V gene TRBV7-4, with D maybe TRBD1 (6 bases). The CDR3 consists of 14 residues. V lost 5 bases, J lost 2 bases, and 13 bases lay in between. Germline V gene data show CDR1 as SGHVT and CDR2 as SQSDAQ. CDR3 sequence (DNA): TGTGCCAGCAGCCTACGGACAGCCCCCTACGAGCAGTACTTC. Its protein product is CASSLRTAPYEQYF.